A single sample gave rise to the 18 T cell receptor beta chains below, sequenced in a study of metastatic and nonmetastatic thyroid tumors. All patients reached thyroid surgery having received no treatment beforehand. TCRdb re-called clones from the PCR reads using MiXCR. The data show about 5,000 clones, around 35% seen once. Sequenced sample: adjacent normal tissue. These receptors were taken from a female donor with papillary thyroid cancer or a benign thyroid nodule (not recorded which). Some clones in this sample may be carry-over from other donors' samples.

The V gene is TRBV4-3, the J gene TRBJ1-3; D unclear. With 0 bases removed from V and 2 bases from J, the gap between germline ends came to 11 bases. There are 16 residues in the CDR3. CDR1 and CDR2 (germline): LGHNA, YSLEER. The CDR3 sequence is CASSQDVGLTGNTIYF. CDR3 DNA sequence: TGCGCCAGCAGCCAAGATGTAGGGTTGACTGGAAACACCATATATTTT.

There are many counts of this clone. A much larger clone differs by one base, so this may be a read error. Other DNA sequences in this sample translate to the same CDR3. The rearrangement joins TRBV4-2 to TRBJ2-7, with 9 nucleotides matching TRBD2. Trimming cost V 3 bases and J 7 bases; bases outside gene matches: 10. The CDR3 totals 15 residues. The V gene's germline CDR1 is LGHNA and CDR2 YNFKEQ. CDR3 loop: CASSQVEAGGREQYF. The CDR3 region has the DNA TGTGCCAGCAGCCAGGTGGAGGCGGGGGGGCGGGAGCAGTACTTC.

Worth noting for this clone: A junction boundary mismatches the germline segment, possibly from a read error. The chain combines TRBV4-1 with TRBJ1-2, with 9 bases that match TRBD1. CDR1 MGHRA and CDR2 YSYEKL come from the germline V gene. CDR3 size: 15 residues. The CDR3 coding sequence is TGCGCAAGCAGCCAGGGACAGGGAAACCACTATGGCTACACCTTC. Translating it yields CASSQGQGNHYGYTF.

The rearrangement uses TRBV5-1 and TRBJ1-2; 8 nucleotides align to TRBD1. With V trimmed by 2 bases and J by 6 bases, 21 bases remained unmatched. Germline CDR1 SGHRS, CDR2 YFSETQ. This CDR3 is 19 amino acids long. The chain's CDR3 is CASSFWVSGHRGFLDGYTF. The CDR3 DNA reads as TGCGCCAGCAGCTTCTGGGTCTCGGGCCACAGGGGGTTCCTGGATGGCTACACCTTC.

The chain couples TRBV12-3 or TRBV12-4 to TRBJ2-1; 8 nucleotides align to TRBD2. Unmatched junction bases numbered 10, after V lost 7 bases and J lost 8 bases. This CDR3 spans 14 amino acids. CDR3 residues: CASNFRGGRHEQFF. For the CDR3, the DNA is TGTGCCAGCAACTTCCGGGGCGGGAGGCATGAGCAGTTCTTC.

The rearrangement links TRBV6-1 to TRBJ1-2; D remains unclear. CDR3 size: 15 residues. CDR1 and CDR2 (germline): MNHNS, SASEGT. The V end was cut by 8 bases, the J end by 5 bases, with 21 bases between. This CDR3 reads CASSKQSRGPYGYTF. The CDR3 nucleotides are TGTGCCAGCTCCAAACAGTCCCGCGGCCCATATGGCTACACCTTC.

The chain couples TRBV6-1 to TRBJ1-3; no clear D gene. Trimming took 2 bases from V and 0 from J, leaving 8 bases between them. Germline V gives CDR1 MNHNS, CDR2 SASEGT. The CDR3 spans 15 residues. CDR3 amino acids: CASSESPSSGNTIYF. The CDR3 bases are TGTGCCAGCAGTGAATCTCCCTCCTCTGGAAACACCATATATTTT.

V usage is TRBV27 and J usage is TRBJ1-2; 8 bases align to TRBD1. There are 17 residues in the CDR3. Germline V CDR1 and CDR2: MNHEY, SMNVEV (reference sequence). Trimming at V came to 8 bases and at J to 4 bases, leaving 18 bases not matched to a gene. The CDR3 DNA sequence: TGTGCCAGCCGGCCGGGACAGGCGCGAAAAGGGCCCTATGGCTACACCTTC. Its protein product is CASRPGQARKGPYGYTF.

The CDR3 loop reads CASSLVPNQPQHF. CDR3 bases: TGTGCCAGCAGCTTAGTTCCCAATCAGCCCCAGCATTTT. The chain links TRBV7-2 to TRBJ1-5, with unresolved D. Trimming took off 1 base at V and 3 bases at J, with 4 bases between the two ends. Germline CDR1 reads SGHTA; CDR2 reads FQGNSA. The CDR3 has 13 amino acids.

The chain uses TRBV11-2 and TRBJ2-3; 12 nucleotides line up with TRBD2. This CDR3 is built from 15 residues. The germline V gene encodes CDR1 SGHAT and CDR2 FQNNGV. After removal of 2 bases from V and 4 bases from J, the junction contained 1 base not matched to a gene. The CDR3, as DNA: TGTGCCAGCAGCTTACTAGCGGGAGGGGCAGATACGCAGTATTTT. It is translated as CASSLLAGGADTQYF.

V is TRBV7-2 and J is TRBJ1-2, with no clear D. Germline lookup yields CDR1 SGHTA and CDR2 FQGNSA. CDR3 length: 14 residues. V shed 0 bases and J shed 8 bases, with 13 bases lying between them. This chain's CDR3 is CASSLAGPTGGYTF. The CDR3 coding sequence is TGTGCCAGCAGCTTAGCAGGGCCCACGGGCGGCTACACCTTC.

This chain links TRBV20-1 with TRBJ2-7; no reliable D call. CDR3 length: 13 residues. V dropped 6 bases and J dropped 4 bases, with 16 bases sitting between them. The germline V gene encodes CDR1 DFQATT and CDR2 SNEGSKA (reference sequence). The CDR3, as DNA: TGCAGTGCATGGACCCACACCGGTTACGAGCAGTACTTC. This encodes CSAWTHTGYEQYF.

The gene calls are TRBV7-2 and TRBJ2-7; 8 bases match TRBD2. The CDR3 consists of 14 residues. Germline lookup yields CDR1 SGHTA and CDR2 FQGNSA. V lost 1 base and J lost 4; bases outside the gene matches: 3. The CDR3 reads CASSLDGRDYEQYF. Here the CDR3 DNA reads TGTGCCAGCAGCTTAGACGGGAGGGATTACGAGCAGTACTTC.

The sample holds a few counts of this clone. The J gene is TRBJ2-2, the V gene TRBV27; weak D call: TRBD2 (5 bases). Germline CDR1 MNHEY, CDR2 SMNVEV (reference sequence). This CDR3 region has 14 residues. V gave up 3 bases and J gave up 7 bases, with 12 bases separating them. The CDR3 nucleotides read TGTGCCAGCAGTTTGAGGGTTCCAGTCGGGGAGCTGTTTTTT. This codes for CASSLRVPVGELFF.

With regard to this clone: One end of the junction is discordant with germline, which a read error may explain. The V call is TRBV20-1, the J call TRBJ2-1; 10 bases line up with TRBD2. The CDR3 is 15 residues long. Germline values: CDR1 DFQATT, CDR2 SNEGSKA (reference sequence). Here the CDR3 reads CSARYLLAGINEQSF. CDR3 sequence (DNA): TGCAGTGCTAGATATTTACTAGCGGGAATCAATGAGCAGTCCTTC.

This chain joins TRBV6-2 or TRBV6-3 and TRBJ2-6; no firm D call. The CDR3 totals 14 residues. CDR1 and CDR2 (germline): MNHEY, SVGEGT. V shed 0 bases and J shed 3 bases, with 3 bases lying between them. CDR3 in amino acids: CASSYSGGANVLTF. In DNA form, the CDR3 reads TGTGCCAGCAGTTACTCAGGTGGGGCCAACGTCCTGACTTTC.

This chain connects TRBV25-1 to TRBJ1-2, with TRBD1 matching over 8 bases. The V and J ends lost 5 bases and 6 bases, in that order; junction bases with no gene match: 5. Germline lookup yields CDR1 MGHDK and CDR2 SYGVNS. The CDR3 length is 13 residues. The CDR3 is CASSPTGGHGYTF. The CDR3, as DNA: TGTGCCAGCAGTCCAACAGGGGGTCATGGCTACACCTTC.

This chain joins TRBV19 and TRBJ2-2, with 12 bases fitting TRBD1. The germline gives CDR1 LNHDA, CDR2 SQIVND (reference sequence). J gave up 4 bases and V 11 bases, and 8 bases lay outside the gene matches. The CDR3 is 15 residues long. The CDR3 region is CAFPGQGAGTGELFF. The CDR3 DNA is TGTGCCTTTCCGGGACAGGGGGCGGGCACCGGGGAGCTGTTTTTT.